The next 8 T cell receptor beta chains were all read from a single sample in a study of shared clonotypes between healthy human individuals. The assay was immunoSEQ multiplex PCR, and TCRdb's table has in-frame clones only and misses some. The profile shows some 2,000,000 clones, roughly 95% of them singletons. Sequencing used naive CD4+ T cells sorted from blood. The subset here: CD45RA+ positively selected. These receptors were collected from a man between 18 and 29 years old in good health.

The CDR3 loop is CASSSGQAGYTEAFF. The CDR3 bases are TGTGCCAGCAGTTCAGGACAGGCGGGGTACACTGAAGCTTTCTTT. The chain employs TRBV6-5 and TRBJ1-1, with 7 bases matching TRBD1. The CDR3 loop spans 15 amino acids. After removal of 4 bases from V and 3 bases from J, the junction contained 8 bases not matched to a gene. CDR1 and CDR2 from the germline V gene are MNHEY and SVGAGI.

This clone was counted only a few times. This chain joins TRBV30 and TRBJ2-2; D is unclear. Looked up from germline, CDR1 is GTSNPN and CDR2 is SVGIG (reference sequence). The CDR3 extends over 15 amino acids. Trimming took 3 bases from V and 3 from J, leaving 14 bases between them. In DNA form, the CDR3 reads TGTGCCTGGAGCCCTCCCGGACGGGACACCGGGGAGCTGTTTTTT. Translated, it gives CAWSPPGRDTGELFF.

The gene calls are TRBV5-1 and TRBJ1-6; D ambiguous. Per the germline V gene, CDR1 is SGHRS and CDR2 is YFSETQ. The CDR3 extends over 16 amino acids. V dropped 0 bases and J dropped 7 bases, with 14 bases sitting between them. For the CDR3, the DNA is TGCGCCAGCAGCTTGGAGGCAGACCTTGGGAATTCACCCCTCCACTTT. Its protein is CASSLEADLGNSPLHF.

Points on this clone: In the same sample, other DNA sequences code for this CDR3. CDR3 nucleotides: TGTGCCAGCAGCCTGGCAGATACGCAGTATTTT. Its translation: CASSLADTQYF. The V gene is TRBV11-2, the J gene TRBJ2-3; D is unresolved. V lost 5 bases, J lost 4 bases, and 4 bases lay in between. The CDR3 has 11 residues. Germline V CDR1 and CDR2: SGHAT, FQNNGV.

The chain links TRBV7-6 to TRBJ1-1; a possible D gene is TRBD1 (5 bases). V was trimmed by 1 base and J by 0 bases, leaving 9 bases between them. This CDR3 region has 15 residues. CDR1 and CDR2 (germline): SGHVS, FNYEAQ. CDR3 in DNA: TGTGCCAGCAGCTTAGGGGGCGAACTGAACACTGAAGCTTTCTTT. This codes for CASSLGGELNTEAFF.

Comment on this clone: In the same sample, other DNA sequences code for this CDR3. J is TRBJ2-5 and V is TRBV10-2; weak D call: TRBD2 (6 bases). This CDR3 comprises 14 residues. The V gene lost 5 bases and the J gene lost 1 base, with 11 bases spanning the gap. The germline gives CDR1 WSHSY, CDR2 SAAADI. CDR3 nucleotide sequence: TGCGCCAGCAGTCGGGGGTCCCTCCAAGAGACCCAGTACTTC. Encoded protein: CASSRGSLQETQYF.

This clone was recorded once. This chain uses TRBV5-1 with TRBJ2-6; D is uncertain. The ends were cut back, 6 bases at V and 3 bases at J, with 7 bases in the middle. CDR1 and CDR2 (germline): SGHRS, YFSETQ. The CDR3 contains 13 residues. The CDR3 sequence: CASNDVGANVLTF. The CDR3 nucleotides read TGCGCCAGCAACGACGTTGGGGCCAACGTCCTGACTTTC. The full variable domain, its missing parts supplied by reference TRBV5-1 and TRBJ2-6, is KAGVTQTPRYLIKTRGQQVTLSCSPISGHRSVSWYQQTPGQGLQFLFEYFSETQRNKGNFPGRFSGRQFSNSRSEMNVSTLELGDSALYLCASNDVGANVLTFGAGSRLTVL.

This chain joins TRBV19 and TRBJ2-3, with 14 bases matching TRBD2. Germline V gives CDR1 LNHDA, CDR2 SQIVND (reference sequence). This CDR3 spans 16 amino acids. Trimming removed 4 bases from V and 4 bases from J; junction bases left unmatched: 4. CDR3 sequence (DNA): TGTGCCAGTAGTAAACCGGGACTAGCGGGGGCAGATACGCAGTATTTT. Encoded protein: CASSKPGLAGADTQYF.